This T cell receptor beta chain was obtained from a study of control samples from healthy donors and cancer patients. This CDR3 spans 13 amino acids. Per the germline V gene, CDR1 is SGDLS and CDR2 is YYNGEE. Between the trimmed V and J ends, which lost 5 bases and 0 bases, there was a span of 3 bases. The table came from immunoSEQ multiplex PCR; TCRdb's copy has only in-frame clones and leaves some out. Altogether under 200,000 clones are present, approximately 94% being singletons, with the ten largest covering around 15%. The sample consisted of PBMCs. This clonotype originated in a man in his sixties with colorectal cancer. V is TRBV9 and J is TRBJ2-6; no clear D gene. CDR3 sequence reads: CASRTSGANVLTF. Here the CDR3 DNA reads TGTGCCAGCAGAACCTCTGGGGCCAACGTCCTGACTTTC.